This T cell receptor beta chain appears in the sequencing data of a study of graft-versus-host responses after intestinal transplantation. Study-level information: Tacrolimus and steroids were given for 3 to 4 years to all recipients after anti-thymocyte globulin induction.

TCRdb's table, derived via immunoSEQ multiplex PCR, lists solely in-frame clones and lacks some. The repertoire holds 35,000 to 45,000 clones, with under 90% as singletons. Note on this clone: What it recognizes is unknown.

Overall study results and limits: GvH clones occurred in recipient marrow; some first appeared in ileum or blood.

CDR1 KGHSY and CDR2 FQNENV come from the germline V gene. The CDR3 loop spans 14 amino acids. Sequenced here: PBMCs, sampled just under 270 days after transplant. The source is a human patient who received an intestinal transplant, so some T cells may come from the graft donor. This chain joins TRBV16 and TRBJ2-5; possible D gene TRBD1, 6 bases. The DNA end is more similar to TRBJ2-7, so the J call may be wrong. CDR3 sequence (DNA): TGTGCCAGCAGCCATTCTACAGGGACGGACGAGCAGTACTTC. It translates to CASSHSTGTDEQYF.